These 7 T cell receptor beta chains came from one sample sequenced in a study of T and B cells in COVID-19 patients. From blood, roughly 250-500 ng of genomic DNA served as TRB template. Multiplex PCR with BIOMED2 TRB-A/B primer pools amplified TRB rearrangements. TCRdb reanalysed the multiplex PCR reads using MiXCR and keeps one entry per CDR3 protein. Of approximately 16,000 distinct CDR3 sequences listed, around 28% are singletons. What was sequenced was blood. The receptors were gathered from a human donor who had recovered from COVID-19.

In its sample, this clonotype was seen a few times. The chain links TRBV20-1 to TRBJ2-3; unclear D gene. The CDR3 contains 15 residues. Trimming took 5 bases from V and 2 from J, leaving 17 bases between them. The germline gives CDR1 DFQATT, CDR2 SNEGSKA (reference sequence). Here the CDR3 reads CSARTPSIFTDTQYF. The CDR3 nucleotides are TGCAGTGCTCGGACCCCTTCAATCTTCACAGATACGCAGTATTTT.

Notes on this clonotype: Just one base apart from a much larger clone, this may be a read error. The chain links TRBV6-5 to TRBJ2-3, with D perhaps given as TRBD1 or TRBD2 (5 bases each). This CDR3 spans 16 amino acids. Germline values: CDR1 MNHEY, CDR2 SVGAGI. This CDR3 reads CASSSNRRSSTDTKYF. The CDR3 DNA follows: TGTGCCAGCAGCTCAAACAGGAGATCTAGCACAGATACGAAGTATTTT.

This clonotype was found a few times. This chain uses TRBV6-1 with TRBJ1-3, with unresolved D. V was clipped by 0 bases and J by 2 bases, with 8 bases between them. The CDR3 extends over 15 amino acids. Germline CDR1 and CDR2: MNHNS and SASEGT. CDR3 sequence (DNA): TGTGCCAGCAGTGAAGCGCCCACAACTGGAAACACCATATATTTT. Protein sequence: CASSEAPTTGNTIYF.

This clonotype is classed as medium-sized. The gene calls are TRBV19 and TRBJ2-5; maybe TRBD1 (5 bases). Germline V gene data show CDR1 as LNHDA and CDR2 as SQIVND (reference sequence). The CDR3 is 13 amino acids. V dropped 3 bases and J dropped 2 bases, with 7 bases sitting between them. The CDR3 coding sequence is TGTGCCAGTAGTATTACAGGTCAAGAGACCCAGTACTTC. It encodes CASSITGQETQYF.

A note on this clonotype: Germline is not matched at one junction end, which may reflect a read error. V gene TRBV27 combines with J gene TRBJ2-3, with D perhaps matching TRBD1 or TRBD2 (6 bases each). This CDR3 contains 18 residues. In germline, CDR1 is MNHEY, CDR2 SMNVEV (reference sequence). CDR3 sequence: CASSQGGGGRGSTDTQYF. The CDR3 DNA reads as TGCGCCAGCAGCCAAGGGGGTGGGGGCCGGGGGAGCACAGATACGCAGTATTTT.

This clonotype occurred many times. The chain has TRBV6-6 and TRBJ1-6, with TRBD1 identical over 8 bases. CDR1 and CDR2 (germline): MNHNY, SVGAGI (reference sequence). V shed 5 bases, J shed 9 bases, and the junction held 3 bases outside the gene matches. The CDR3 has 13 residues. The CDR3 region has the DNA TGTGCCAGCAGTGACAGGGGTGGTTCACCCCTCCACTTT. Protein: CASSDRGGSPLHF.

This clonotype came up a few times. The rearrangement joins TRBV18 to TRBJ2-1; 7 bases map to TRBD1. Per the germline V gene, CDR1 is KGHSH and CDR2 is LQKENI. Losses at the gene ends were 3 bases for V and 0 bases for J; bases not matched to a gene: 11. CDR3 length equals 18 residues. CDR3 nucleotides: TGTGCCAGCTCACCTCCCGACAGGGACCAAAGCTCCTACAATGAGCAGTTCTTC. It codes for CASSPPDRDQSSYNEQFF.